Reported below is one T cell receptor (beta chain). This sample stems from a study of cytomegalovirus exposure and HLA in healthy donors. PCR used 60 Vbeta primers and 13 Jbeta primers. The table came from immunoSEQ multiplex PCR; TCRdb's copy has only in-frame clones and leaves some out. The specimen's table records approximately 58,000 clones. In germline, CDR1 is GTSNPN, CDR2 SVGIG (reference sequence). The CDR3 spans 15 residues. The sample taken for sequencing was PBMCs. The source is a man aged 18-30 years in good health and CMV-seropositive. The chain employs TRBV30 and TRBJ2-2; D perhaps matches TRBD1 (6 bases). CDR3 sequence reads: CAGRRTEHSTGELFF. DNA of the CDR3: TGTGCAGGGAGAAGGACAGAGCACAGTACCGGGGAGCTGTTTTTT. Complete variable domain (other parts from reference TRBV30 and TRBJ2-2): SQTIHQWPATLVQPVGSPLSLECTVEGTSNPNLYWYRQAAGRGLQLLFYSVGIGQISSEVPQNLSASRPQDRQFILSSKKLLLSDSGFYLCAGRRTEHSTGELFFGEGSRLTVL.